The clone carrying this T cell receptor (beta chain) was counted at least ten times. TCRdb re-called the PCR reads with MiXCR, one entry per CDR3 protein. The sample lists approximately 6,000 distinct CDR3 sequences; roughly 15% were seen once. This entry comes from a study of tumor-infiltrating lymphocytes in oesophageal squamous cell carcinoma. This CDR3 is 15 amino acids long. Trimming stripped 0 bases from V and 5 bases from J, with 11 bases between. Germline CDR1 and CDR2: SGHRS and YFSETQ. V and J are TRBV5-1 and TRBJ2-2; D might be TRBD1 (5 bases). Sequencing was done on a sample of normal esophageal tissue next to the tumor. The source of this sequence is a male donor with esophageal squamous cell carcinoma. The CDR3 DNA reads TGCGCCAGCAGCTTGGGACAGATGTGGACCGGGGAGCTGTTTTTT. This gives the protein CASSLGQMWTGELFF. Filled out from reference TRBV5-1 and TRBJ2-2, the complete variable domain reads KAGVTQTPRYLIKTRGQQVTLSCSPISGHRSVSWYQQTPGQGLQFLFEYFSETQRNKGNFPGRFSGRQFSNSRSEMNVSTLELGDSALYLCASSLGQMWTGELFFGEGSRLTVL.